This T cell receptor beta chain appears in the sequencing data of a study of T cell repertoires in cytomegalovirus infection. About the research overall: The study used recently identified HLA-C-restricted and well-studied HLA-B-restricted CMV epitopes. Both CMV infection and a matching HLA type were indicated by public TCR beta signatures.

Study results and limitations: The ex vivo response showed dominance by HLA-C-restricted CMV-specific TCR beta clonotypes. Carriers of CMV and the relevant HLA type were discriminated by public TCR beta frequency.

From the reads, TCRdb called clonotypes with MiXCR, one entry per CDR3 protein. The data contain approximately 73,000 distinct CDR3 sequences, roughly 40% of them singletons. This clonotype was counted only a few times. Its antigen is undetermined. The CDR3 spans 14 residues. Germline lookup yields CDR1 SGHVS and CDR2 FQNEAQ. The ends were cut back, 1 base at V and 4 bases at J, with 10 bases in the middle. The source of this sequence is a human donor in good health (CMV status not recorded). Some clones in this sample may be carry-over from other donors' samples. The chain is built from TRBV7-8 and TRBJ2-5; the D gene could be TRBD1 or TRBD2 (5 bases each). Specimen: CD8+ T cells from cultured PBMCs, collected from culture after CMV antigen stimulation. The CDR3 DNA follows: TGTGCCAGCAGCTTAGATGAGGGGCTAGAGACCCAGTACTTC. Translated: CASSLDEGLETQYF.